Presented here are 8 T cell receptor beta chains from one specimen sequenced in a study of OX40 agonist ivuxolimab in advanced cancers. The protocol used for the library was the immunoSEQ multiplex PCR assay. Held by TCRdb, this immuneACCESS table contains in-frame sequences only and omits some clones. Under half of the omission traces to an unresolved V gene where checked; the cause of the rest is unknown. The sample data list more than 60,000 clones, and about 87% of these were observed just once. The ten largest clones take up about 3.9% of the sample. Sample: CD4+ or CD8+ T cells sorted from blood, taken in a trial of the OX40 agonist ivuxolimab. The receptors were sampled from an adult with an advanced solid tumor such as melanoma, head and neck, liver or kidney cancer.

This chain uses TRBV21-1 with TRBJ2-3; TRBD2, as called in the table, went unchecked against the DNA. TRBV21-1 is tagged as a pseudogene. This CDR3 spans 21 amino acids. CDR3 region: CASSHEAMVWRGPGVTDTQYF. CDR3 bases: TGTGCCAGCAGCCACGAAGCTATGGTATGGCGGGGTCCGGGGGTCACAGATACGCAGTATTTT.

The gene calls are TRBV5-1 and TRBJ1-4; D ambiguous. This CDR3 spans 15 amino acids. Trimming removed 4 bases at V and 0 bases at J, with 10 bases between. CDR1 and CDR2 from the germline V gene are SGHRS and YFSETQ. CDR3 nucleotides: TGCGCCAGCAGCCTAAATTCTGCAACTAATGAAAAACTGTTTTTT. Its protein is CASSLNSATNEKLFF.

CDR3 loop: CASSLGQGARGANVLTF. CDR3 in DNA: TGTGCCAGCAGCTTGGGACAGGGGGCGCGGGGGGCCAACGTCCTGACTTTC. The chain has TRBV11-2 and TRBJ2-6, with 12 bases aligning to TRBD1. From germline, CDR1 is SGHAT and CDR2 FQNNGV. The CDR3 runs 17 residues. V shed 3 bases, J shed 4 bases, and the junction held 4 bases outside the gene matches. Looking up the rest from reference TRBV11-2 and TRBJ2-6 gives the full variable domain: EAGVAQSPRYKIIEKRQSVAFWCNPISGHATLYWYQQILGQGPKLLIQFQNNGVVDDSQLPKDRFSAERLKGVDSTLKIQPAKLEDSAVYLCASSLGQGARGANVLTFGAGSRLTVL.

The chain carries TRBV9 and TRBJ1-3; D possibly corresponds to TRBD1 (5 bases). Germline loops: CDR1 SGDLS, CDR2 YYNGEE. The CDR3 extends over 18 amino acids. Trimming removed 0 bases from V and 0 bases from J, with 16 bases in between. CDR3 sequence reads: CASSVGPPGALSGNTIYF. In nucleotides, the CDR3 is TGTGCCAGCAGCGTAGGTCCCCCCGGGGCGCTCTCTGGAAACACCATATATTTT.

This clone was found once. The CDR3, as DNA: TGTGCCTGGAGCCGCGGGACAGGGTTTATGGGTGGCTACACCTTC. As protein: CAWSRGTGFMGGYTF. The rearrangement links TRBV30 to TRBJ1-2; 9 nucleotides agree with TRBD1. The CDR3 runs to 15 residues. Germline CDR1 reads GTSNPN; CDR2 reads SVGIG (reference sequence). With V trimmed by 3 bases and J by 7 bases, 12 bases remained unmatched.

The genes are TRBV6-6 and TRBJ1-1; D is uncertain. Trimming pared 5 bases from V and 0 bases from J, leaving 7 bases between. Germline CDR1 MNHNY, CDR2 SVGAGI (reference sequence). The CDR3 covers 13 residues. The CDR3 protein is CASSLSVNTEAFF. CDR3 in DNA: TGTGCCAGCAGTCTCAGTGTGAACACTGAAGCTTTCTTT.

This chain joins TRBV28 and TRBJ1-5; TRBD1 matches at 8 bases. Germline loops: CDR1 MDHEN, CDR2 SYDVKM. The CDR3 has 14 residues. Trimming cost V 4 bases and J 6 bases; bases outside gene matches: 5. The CDR3 sequence is CASSSQGAVQPQHF. The DNA for the CDR3 is TGTGCCAGCAGTTCGCAGGGGGCGGTTCAGCCCCAGCATTTT.

The V and J genes are TRBV7-9 and TRBJ2-5, with TRBD2 matching 9 bases. The CDR3 has 16 residues. Trimming took 2 bases from V and 4 from J; bases not matched to a gene: 8. The germline CDR1 and CDR2 sequences are SEHNR and FQNEAQ (reference sequence). CDR3 in amino acids: CASSLSLSGSPETQYF. CDR3 nucleotides: TGTGCCAGCAGCTTATCCCTTAGCGGGAGCCCAGAGACCCAGTACTTC.